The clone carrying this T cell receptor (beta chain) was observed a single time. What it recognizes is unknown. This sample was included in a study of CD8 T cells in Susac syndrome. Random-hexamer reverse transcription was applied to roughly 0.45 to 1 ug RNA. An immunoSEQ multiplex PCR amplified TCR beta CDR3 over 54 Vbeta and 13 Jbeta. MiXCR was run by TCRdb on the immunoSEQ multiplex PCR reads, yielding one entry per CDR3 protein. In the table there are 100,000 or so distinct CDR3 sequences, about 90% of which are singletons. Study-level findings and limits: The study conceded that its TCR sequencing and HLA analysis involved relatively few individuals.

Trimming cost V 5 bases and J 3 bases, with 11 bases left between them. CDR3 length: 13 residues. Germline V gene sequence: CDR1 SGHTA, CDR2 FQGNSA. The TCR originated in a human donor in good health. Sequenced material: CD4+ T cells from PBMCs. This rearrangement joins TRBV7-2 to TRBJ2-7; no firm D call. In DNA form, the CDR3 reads TGTGCCAGCAGCCCCGGCGTGTTCTACGAGCAGTACTTC. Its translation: CASSPGVFYEQYF.